This TCR beta chain was sequenced for a study of metastatic and nonmetastatic thyroid tumors. Study overall: It was across blood and tumor or nodule tissue from malignant and benign thyroid patients that repertoires were compared.

Authors' analysis steps: In papillary thyroid cancer, a distant-metastasis classifier was built using CDR3 differences across clinicopathological groups. TCRdb reanalyzed the PCR reads with MiXCR. These V and J calls originate from TCRdb's pipeline instead of the authors' own analysis. The table shows approximately 9,900 clones, with approximately 10% occurring only once. Each patient came to thyroid surgery without any prior treatment (of any kind). Broader study findings: Compared with benign nodules, malignant thyroid tumors were reported to have significantly higher TCR beta diversity in both blood and tumor.

V lost 4 bases, J lost 4 bases, and 14 bases lay in between. The germline CDR1 and CDR2 sequences are SEHNR and FQNEAQ (reference sequence). This CDR3 has 15 residues. The sample holds many counts of this clone. Its specificity is not known. The material sequenced was tumor tissue. This chain joins TRBV7-9 and TRBJ1-5; tentatively, D is TRBD1 (5 bases). The TCR originated in a female donor with papillary thyroid cancer or a benign thyroid nodule (not recorded which). Some clones in this sample may be carry-over from other donors' samples. As DNA, the CDR3 is TGTGCCAGCAGCTCCTCCGGGGCAGAGAATCAGCCCCAGCATTTT. This translates into CASSSSGAENQPQHF.